This TCR beta chain derives from a study of shared clonotypes between healthy human individuals. Whole-study context: Sampling drew on donors who were two women and a few men aged 18 to 49.

General study points: Researchers sampled only blood; tissue repertoires likely differ.

Unsorted samples relied on tens of millions of PBMCs, which served as the source of genomic DNA. About this clone: Its matching antigen is unknown.

The CDR3 sequence is 19 residues long. Sequencing of unsorted PBMC DNA was carried out using ten immunoSEQ deep assay plates. Data came from immunoSEQ multiplex PCR; TCRdb stores just in-frame clones and leaves some out. The data show hundreds of thousands of clones, around 79% seen once. This sequence joins TRBV21-1 and TRBJ2-3; the tabulated D call, TRBD2, remains unverified against the DNA. TRBV21-1 is reported as a pseudogene. Sample: PBMCs. This sequence was found in a woman in her thirties or forties in good health. Some clones in this sample may be carry-over from other donors' samples. CDR3 sequence: CASSKAWEREGRGTDTQYF. DNA for the CDR3: TGTGCCAGCAGCAAAGCATGGGAGCGGGAGGGCCGGGGCACAGATACGCAGTATTTT.